Listed here are 26 T cell receptor beta chains from one sample, sequenced in a study of blood T cell repertoires in COVID-19. Method: immunoSEQ multiplex PCR; TCRdb's copy keeps in-frame clones and lacks some. The sample carries about 140,000 clones, roughly four fifths recorded once. Input material: peripheral blood. The receptors were sampled from a human donor in a cohort sampled during active COVID-19.

This chain uses TRBV2 with TRBJ2-2, with a weak D call TRBD1 (5 bases). The CDR3 consists of 15 residues. Germline V lookup: CDR1 SNHLY, CDR2 FYNNEI. V was clipped by 9 bases and J by 1 base, with 15 bases between them. The DNA of the CDR3 is TGTGCCAGTCTGTGGGGCAGGCAGAACACCGGGGAGCTGTTTTTT. It specifies CASLWGRQNTGELFF.

This sequence joins TRBV7-9 and TRBJ2-3, with TRBD2 identical over 12 bases. From germline, CDR1 is SEHNR and CDR2 FQNEAQ (reference sequence). The CDR3 sequence is 19 residues long. V lost 2 bases to trimming and J lost 3 bases; unmatched junction nucleotides: 12. The CDR3 sequence is CASSLFLRASGGATDTQYF. CDR3 coding DNA: TGTGCCAGCAGCTTATTTCTCCGAGCTAGCGGGGGGGCAACAGATACGCAGTATTTT. Full variable domain (outside the CDR3, taken from reference TRBV7-9 and TRBJ2-3): DTGVSQNPRHKITKRGQNVTFRCDPISEHNRLYWYRQTLGQGPEFLTYFQNEAQLEKSRLLSDRFSAERPKGSFSTLEIQRTEQGDSAMYLCASSLFLRASGGATDTQYFGPGTRLTVL.

This chain connects TRBV7-9 to TRBJ2-5, with 8 bases matching TRBD1. V shed 5 bases and J 4 bases; nucleotides not matched to a gene: 3. Germline V gives CDR1 SEHNR, CDR2 FQNEAQ (reference sequence). The CDR3 runs to 13 residues. The CDR3: CASSVDRAETQYF. The CDR3 nucleotides read TGTGCCAGCAGCGTGGACAGGGCAGAGACCCAGTACTTC.

The chain carries TRBV9 and TRBJ2-7, with D unclear. V was shortened by 3 bases and J by 2 bases, with 12 bases between the two germline ends. The germline gives CDR1 SGDLS, CDR2 YYNGEE. This CDR3 is 14 amino acids long. CDR3 DNA sequence: TGTGCCAGCAGCGGTGACACGGTCCCCTACGAGCAGTACTTC. Its translation is CASSGDTVPYEQYF.

This clone occurred a few times. The CDR3 loop is CASSDFTVSPLHF. The CDR3 nucleotides are TGTGCCAGCAGTGACTTTACGGTGTCACCCCTCCACTTT. The chain recombines TRBV2 with TRBJ1-6; the D is unclear. The CDR3 totals 13 residues. The germline V gene encodes CDR1 SNHLY and CDR2 FYNNEI. Between the trimmed V and J ends, which lost 3 bases and 10 bases, there was a span of 10 bases.

The genes are TRBV3-1 (or the pseudogene TRBV3-2) and TRBJ1-6; the D is unclear. The germline gives CDR1 LGHDT, CDR2 YNNKEL (reference sequence). The CDR3 spans 14 residues. The V and J ends lost 4 bases and 0 bases respectively, with 4 bases between them. Here the CDR3 reads CASSRSSYNSPLHF. CDR3 bases: TGTGCCAGCAGCCGGAGCTCCTATAATTCACCCCTCCACTTT.

This clone was seen only a few times. This rearrangement joins TRBV6-6 to TRBJ1-5; weak D call: TRBD1 (6 bases). CDR3 size: 14 residues. V was trimmed by 6 bases and J by 3 bases, leaving 12 bases between them. In germline, CDR1 is MNHNY, CDR2 SVGAGI (reference sequence). Written as DNA, the CDR3 is TGTGCCAGCAGAAAAGACAGGACCAATCAGCCCCAGCATTTT. This translates into CASRKDRTNQPQHF.

This clone has more than one count but fewer than ten. The chain couples TRBV11-2 to TRBJ1-6, with D unclear. This CDR3 region has 15 residues. Trimming cost V 7 bases and J 6 bases, with 16 bases left between them. Germline V gene data show CDR1 as SGHAT and CDR2 as FQNNGV. CDR3 loop: CASTSGTRTNSPLHF. In nucleotides, the CDR3 is TGTGCCAGCACCTCGGGAACGCGAACTAATTCACCCCTCCACTTT.

The genes are TRBV5-1 and TRBJ1-1; D remains ambiguous. This CDR3 has 15 residues. Deletions cut 0 bases from V and 7 bases from J, with 16 bases between. CDR1 and CDR2 from the germline V gene are SGHRS and YFSETQ. CDR3 loop: CASSLALIKGSEAFF. CDR3 nucleotide sequence: TGCGCCAGCAGCTTGGCCCTGATCAAAGGGAGTGAAGCTTTCTTT.

The rearrangement joins TRBV25-1 to TRBJ2-5; no definite D call. CDR1 and CDR2 from the germline V gene are MGHDK and SYGVNS. The CDR3 contains 13 residues. Trimming left V 5 bases short and J 1 base short, with 8 bases between. CDR3: CASSFGVQETQYF. In DNA form, the CDR3 reads TGTGCCAGCAGTTTCGGTGTCCAAGAGACCCAGTACTTC.

This chain links TRBV5-4 with TRBJ2-1; D unresolved. The CDR3 is 12 residues long. With 2 bases removed from V and 9 bases from J, the gap between germline ends came to 9 bases. Germline assignment: CDR1 SGHNT and CDR2 YYREEE (reference sequence). The CDR3 nucleotides read TGTGCCAGCAGCTTTCACTCCGGTGAGCAGTTCTTC. This translates into CASSFHSGEQFF.

The chain combines TRBV7-9 with TRBJ1-5, with TRBD1 identical over 7 bases. This CDR3 region has 14 residues. Germline values: CDR1 SEHNR, CDR2 FQNEAQ (reference sequence). Trimming took 5 bases from V and 1 from J; bases not matched to a gene: 2. CDR3 coding DNA: TGTGCCAGCAGCGACAGGGACAGCAATCAGCCCCAGCATTTT. Translating gives CASSDRDSNQPQHF.

J is TRBJ1-4 and V is TRBV28; D gene ambiguous. Trimming took off 6 bases at V and 4 bases at J, with 6 bases between the two ends. The germline CDR1 and CDR2 sequences are MDHEN and SYDVKM. CDR3 length: 12 amino acids. CDR3 in amino acids: CASRLINEKLFF. The CDR3 nucleotides read TGTGCCAGCAGACTTATTAATGAAAAACTGTTTTTT.

About this clone: Within the sample, other DNA sequences also encode this same CDR3. The chain employs TRBV18 and TRBJ1-1; unclear D gene. V was pared by 2 bases and J by 1 base, with 5 bases between. The CDR3 runs 13 residues. The germline CDR1 and CDR2 sequences are KGHSH and LQKENI. The CDR3 region has the DNA TGTGCCAGCTCACCAGGCAGGAACACTGAAGCTTTCTTT. The encoded protein is CASSPGRNTEAFF.

The rearrangement links TRBV6-6 to TRBJ2-2, with unresolved D. In germline, CDR1 is MNHNY, CDR2 SVGAGI (reference sequence). V dropped 10 bases and J dropped 6 bases, with 15 bases sitting between them. The CDR3 sequence is 13 residues long. The CDR3 protein is CATYPTAPGELFF. The CDR3 nucleotides are TGTGCCACCTACCCGACTGCCCCCGGGGAGCTGTTTTTT.

This chain uses TRBV27 with TRBJ2-2; 7 bases agree with TRBD1. The V gene's germline CDR1 is MNHEY and CDR2 SMNVEV (reference sequence). V dropped 7 bases and J dropped 6; count of bases not matched to a gene: 5. CDR3 length equals 13 residues. The DNA for the CDR3 is TGTGCCAGCAATACAGGGGTTGCCGGGGAGCTGTTTTTT. It is translated as CASNTGVAGELFF.

The rearrangement joins TRBV3-1 (or the pseudogene TRBV3-2) to TRBJ2-3, with D hard to call. This CDR3 is 11 amino acids long. Germline CDR1 is LGHDT and CDR2 is YNNKEL (reference sequence). V shed 5 bases and J shed 4 bases, with 4 bases lying between them. DNA for the CDR3: TGTGCCAGCAGCGTCTCAGATACGCAGTATTTT. As protein: CASSVSDTQYF.

This sequence joins TRBV2 and TRBJ2-7; 7 bases are a match to TRBD2. Trimming cost V 8 bases and J 8 bases; bases outside gene matches: 6. Per germline, CDR1 SNHLY and CDR2 FYNNEI. This CDR3 region has 11 residues. For the CDR3, the DNA is TGTGCCAGCGCGAGCGGGGTCAAGCAGTACTTC. This gives the protein CASASGVKQYF.

The chain links TRBV7-2 to TRBJ1-3; perhaps TRBD1 as D (5 bases). CDR1 is SGHTA, CDR2 FQGNSA, per germline. Trimming took 0 bases from V and 3 from J, leaving 12 bases between them. The CDR3 spans 16 residues. The CDR3 region is CASSLAAGSFGNTIYF. CDR3 nucleotide sequence: TGTGCCAGCAGCTTAGCGGCAGGGTCCTTTGGAAACACCATATATTTT.

The chain combines TRBV6-5 with TRBJ2-2; weak D call: TRBD1 (5 bases). Trimming stripped 2 bases from V and 1 base from J, with 8 bases between. CDR1 and CDR2 (germline): MNHEY, SVGAGI. The CDR3 runs 15 residues. The CDR3 reads CASSYRGQNTGELFF. In DNA form, the CDR3 reads TGTGCCAGCAGTTACCGCGGACAGAACACCGGGGAGCTGTTTTTT.

V is TRBV5-1 and J is TRBJ2-7; D is ambiguous. Germline V lookup: CDR1 SGHRS, CDR2 YFSETQ. The length of the CDR3 is 14 residues. Trimming shortened V by 0 bases and J by 6 bases, and 13 bases separated the two germline ends. For the CDR3, the DNA is TGCGCCAGCAGCTTGGTAGCCGGAACCTCCGAGCAGTACTTC. It translates to CASSLVAGTSEQYF.

The CDR3 sequence is CASSPLAGGIGELFF. The DNA of the CDR3 is TGTGCCAGCAGCCCGCTAGCGGGGGGGATCGGGGAGCTGTTTTTT. The chain has TRBV5-8 and TRBJ2-2, with 12 bases aligning to TRBD2. CDR1 is SGHTS and CDR2 is YDEGEE in the germline V gene. The CDR3 totals 15 residues. V lost 4 bases, J lost 7 bases, and 5 bases stayed unmatched. Based on the CDR3 plus reference TRBV5-8 and TRBJ2-2, the full variable domain is EAGVTQSPTHLIKTRGQQATLRCSPISGHTSVYWYQQALGLGLQFLLWYDEGEERNRGNFPPRFSGRQFPNYSSELNVNALELEDSALYLCASSPLAGGIGELFFGEGSRLTVL.

This clone was observed a single time. The rearrangement links TRBV19 to TRBJ1-5; TRBD1 agrees at 7 bases. Unmatched junction bases numbered 18, after V lost 3 bases and J lost 4 bases. Germline CDR1 reads LNHDA; CDR2 reads SQIVND (reference sequence). The CDR3 is 19 residues long. CDR3 region: CASSIGPGGLPGRNQPQHF. Here the CDR3 DNA reads TGTGCCAGTAGTATCGGGCCAGGGGGTCTCCCCGGCCGAAATCAGCCCCAGCATTTT.

The rearrangement uses TRBV5-8 and TRBJ2-3; D may be TRBD1 (6 bases). Germline-derived CDR1 and CDR2 are SGHTS and YDEGEE. This CDR3 spans 16 amino acids. V was cut by 0 bases and J by 1 base, with 12 bases left in between. In DNA, the CDR3 is TGTGCCAGCAGCTTGGCCGGGACAACCGGCACAGATACGCAGTATTTT. Its translation: CASSLAGTTGTDTQYF.

The V call is TRBV13, the J call TRBJ1-5, with 9 bases fitting TRBD1. Germline loops: CDR1 PRHDT, CDR2 FYEKMQ (reference sequence). The CDR3 is 15 amino acids. Germline trimming cut 0 bases from V and 7 bases from J; bases unmatched to any gene: 4. The CDR3 nucleotides are TGTGCCAGCAGCTTAGGGGGGACAGGGAGGCAGCCCCAGCATTTT. Translated, it gives CASSLGGTGRQPQHF.

The J gene is TRBJ2-7, the V gene TRBV5-1, with TRBD1 matching over 8 bases. CDR1 is SGHRS, CDR2 YFSETQ, per germline. The CDR3 has 15 amino acids. The V gene end was trimmed by 0 bases and the J gene end by 4 bases; junction bases not matched to a gene: 6. The CDR3 protein is CASSLEAGGGYEQYF. CDR3 DNA: TGCGCCAGCAGCTTGGAAGCAGGGGGCGGGTACGAGCAGTACTTC.